The 29 T cell receptor beta chains below come from one sample, sequenced in a study of blood T cell repertoires in COVID-19. The table came from immunoSEQ multiplex PCR; TCRdb's copy has only in-frame clones and leaves some out. The sample has 250,000 to 350,000 clones; around nine tenths are singletons. Material: peripheral blood. The receptors stem from a woman in her 70s with COVID-19, enrolled during active disease.

The chain employs TRBV29-1 and TRBJ2-5, with D maybe TRBD2 (7 bases). The germline V gene has CDR1 SQVTM and CDR2 ANQGSEA. V was pared by 3 bases and J by 5 bases, with 13 bases between. There are 13 residues in the CDR3. CDR3 in DNA: TGCAGCGTTGACGATAGGGGGGGCGAGACCCAGTACTTC. Amino acids: CSVDDRGGETQYF.

V usage is TRBV5-1 and J usage is TRBJ2-2, with 8 bases matching TRBD2. The CDR3 runs 17 residues. J lost 0 bases, V lost 0 bases, and 4 bases had no gene match. Germline CDR1 SGHRS, CDR2 YFSETQ. The CDR3 bases are TGCGCCAGCAGCTTGGTCAGCGGGGGCCCGAACACCGGGGAGCTGTTTTTT. Amino acid sequence: CASSLVSGGPNTGELFF. Full variable domain (outside the CDR3, taken from reference TRBV5-1 and TRBJ2-2): KAGVTQTPRYLIKTRGQQVTLSCSPISGHRSVSWYQQTPGQGLQFLFEYFSETQRNKGNFPGRFSGRQFSNSRSEMNVSTLELGDSALYLCASSLVSGGPNTGELFFGEGSRLTVL.

The chain uses TRBV18 and TRBJ1-2, with no clear D. Germline loops: CDR1 KGHSH, CDR2 LQKENI. Trimming took off 2 bases at V and 4 bases at J, with 14 bases between the two ends. CDR3 length: 15 residues. DNA for the CDR3: TGTGCCAGCTCACCAGAATTTGCAGTACGCTATGGCTACACCTTC. Its protein is CASSPEFAVRYGYTF.

Only one count was recorded for this clone. V usage is TRBV25-1 and J usage is TRBJ1-6, with a weak D call TRBD1 (5 bases). Looked up from germline, CDR1 is MGHDK and CDR2 is SYGVNS. V was shortened by 4 bases and J by 0 bases, with 7 bases between the two germline ends. This CDR3 is 15 amino acids long. CDR3 residues: CASSGTNSYNSPLHF. CDR3 coding DNA: TGTGCCAGCAGTGGGACAAACTCCTATAATTCACCCCTCCACTTT.

There are a few counts of this clone. The rearrangement joins TRBV19 to TRBJ1-1; the match to TRBD1 covers 8 bases. V trimming: 3 bases; J trimming: 3 bases; junction bases outside the gene matches: 0. Per the germline V gene, CDR1 is LNHDA and CDR2 is SQIVND (reference sequence). The CDR3 covers 13 residues. CDR3 DNA: TGTGCCAGTAGTATGACAGGGGACACTGAAGCTTTCTTT. The encoded protein is CASSMTGDTEAFF.

The rearrangement joins TRBV3-1 (or the pseudogene TRBV3-2) to TRBJ2-5, with 8 bases matching TRBD2. The CDR3 extends over 15 amino acids. J was trimmed by 5 bases and V by 2 bases; bases with no gene match: 7. The germline V gene has CDR1 LGHDT and CDR2 YNNKEL (reference sequence). As DNA, the CDR3 is TGTGCCAGCAGCCAATTGGCGGGGGGTGGGGAGACCCAGTACTTC. This gives the protein CASSQLAGGGETQYF.

This chain joins TRBV12-3 or TRBV12-4 and TRBJ2-2, with 7 bases matching TRBD1. This CDR3 comprises 13 residues. V shed 5 bases and J 8 bases; nucleotides not matched to a gene: 5. This CDR3 reads CASSDRVPGELFF. As DNA, the CDR3 is TGTGCCAGCAGTGACAGGGTGCCGGGGGAGCTGTTTTTT.

The rearrangement links TRBV5-1 to TRBJ2-1; 8 bases line up with TRBD1. Trimming at V came to 2 bases and at J to 5 bases, leaving 12 bases not matched to a gene. The CDR3 loop spans 17 amino acids. Germline V gives CDR1 SGHRS, CDR2 YFSETQ. The CDR3, as DNA: TGCGCCAGCAGCTTAATTGGGTCCCGGGACAGGAACAATGAGCAGTTCTTC. Encoded protein: CASSLIGSRDRNNEQFF.

The chain couples TRBV6-5 to TRBJ1-1, with D uncertain. This CDR3 contains 14 residues. V lost 6 bases and J 1 base, leaving 12 bases between the germline ends. CDR1 is MNHEY, CDR2 SVGAGI, per germline. The CDR3 protein is CASRPLTANTEAFF. The CDR3 nucleotides are TGTGCCAGCAGACCACTTACAGCGAACACTGAAGCTTTCTTT.

The chain employs TRBV9 and TRBJ2-3; D perhaps matches TRBD1 (5 bases). The germline V and J ends were trimmed by 1 base and 6 bases, with 12 bases remaining between them. Germline-derived CDR1 and CDR2 are SGDLS and YYNGEE. CDR3 length: 14 amino acids. For the CDR3, the DNA is TGTGCCAGCAGCGTACAAACTAACAGGGATACGCAGTATTTT. This translates into CASSVQTNRDTQYF. Using reference TRBV9 and TRBJ2-3 for the parts outside the CDR3, the full variable domain is DSGVTQTPKHLITATGQRVTLRCSPRSGDLSVYWYQQSLDQGLQFLIQYYNGEERAKGNILERFSAQQFPDLHSELNLSSLELGDSALYFCASSVQTNRDTQYFGPGTRLTVL.

This chain joins TRBV7-2 and TRBJ2-3, with 10 bases identical to TRBD2. V was pared by 3 bases and J by 5 bases, with 8 bases of the junction left unmatched. Germline-derived CDR1 and CDR2 are SGHTA and FQGNSA. The CDR3 covers 16 residues. The CDR3 bases are TGTGCCAGCAGCTTTTCGAGCGGGGGGGGTGGAGATACGCAGTATTTT. Protein: CASSFSSGGGGDTQYF.

The chain combines TRBV27 with TRBJ1-6; unclear D gene. Germline V gene lookup returns CDR1 MNHEY and CDR2 SMNVEV (reference sequence). The CDR3 consists of 14 residues. Trimming took off 1 base at V and 7 bases at J, with 8 bases between the two ends. DNA for the CDR3: TGTGCCAGCAGTTTATTAGCGGGGAATTCACCCCTCCACTTT. Residues: CASSLLAGNSPLHF.

The V call is TRBV28, the J call TRBJ2-5, with a weak D call TRBD2 (7 bases). V lost 3 bases and J lost 7, with 15 bases in between. CDR1 and CDR2 (germline): MDHEN, SYDVKM. The CDR3 length is 14 residues. CDR3 nucleotides: TGTGCCAGCAGTTTGAGTGGGGAGGGGGGGACCCAGTACTTC. It specifies CASSLSGEGGTQYF. Full variable domain (outside the CDR3, taken from reference TRBV28 and TRBJ2-5): DVKVTQSSRYLVKRTGEKVFLECVQDMDHENMFWYRQDPGLGLRLIYFSYDVKMKEKGDIPEGYSVSREKKERFSLILESASTNQTSMYLCASSLSGEGGTQYFGPGTRLLVL.

The CDR3 here is CASSYGQPNTGELFF. CDR3 sequence (DNA): TGTGCCAGCAGTTACGGACAGCCCAACACCGGGGAGCTGTTTTTT. The chain joins TRBV6-6 to TRBJ2-2; a possible D gene is TRBD1 (6 bases). Trimming removed 2 bases from V and 2 bases from J, with 9 bases in between. The CDR3 sequence is 15 residues long. Germline-derived CDR1 and CDR2 are MNHNY and SVGAGI (reference sequence).

In this sample, this clone turned up once. The chain links TRBV11-2 to TRBJ1-2; 8 bases agree with TRBD1. The CDR3 extends over 16 amino acids. Looked up from germline, CDR1 is SGHAT and CDR2 is FQNNGV. V gave up 5 bases and J gave up 4 bases; unmatched junction bases: 12. The CDR3 region has the DNA TGTGCCAGCAGCCACTACCACAGGGGGTCTAGCTATGGCTACACCTTC. It yields the protein CASSHYHRGSSYGYTF.

The chain recombines TRBV28 with TRBJ1-2; the D is unclear. Germline CDR1 MDHEN, CDR2 SYDVKM. Trimming removed 5 bases from V and 8 bases from J, with 12 bases in between. The CDR3 spans 12 residues. The CDR3: CASSGEGHGYTF. CDR3 DNA sequence: TGTGCCAGCAGTGGGGAGGGTCACGGCTACACCTTC.

The V gene is TRBV24-1, the J gene TRBJ2-3; 7 bases are a match to TRBD1. Per germline, CDR1 KGHDR and CDR2 SFDVKD. V gave up 4 bases and J gave up 6 bases; unmatched junction bases: 9. The CDR3 totals 15 residues. The CDR3 region has the DNA TGTGCCACCAGTGACCTATCTCAGGGGGAGGATACGCAGTATTTT. This translates into CATSDLSQGEDTQYF.

This sequence joins TRBV19 and TRBJ1-2; 8 bases line up with TRBD1. CDR1 and CDR2 from the germline V gene are LNHDA and SQIVND (reference sequence). The trim removed 10 bases at V and 3 bases at J, leaving 10 bases unmatched. The CDR3 sequence is 14 residues long. This CDR3 is CATRRGQGDYGYTF. The CDR3 DNA is TGTGCCACCCGTCGCGGACAGGGAGACTATGGCTACACCTTC.

This clone was observed a single time. The chain joins TRBV19 to TRBJ1-1; no clear D gene. The CDR3 is 16 residues long. Trimming took 6 bases from V and 0 from J, leaving 17 bases between them. Germline-derived CDR1 and CDR2 are LNHDA and SQIVND (reference sequence). CDR3 protein: CASRRTGFGLNTEAFF. The DNA for the CDR3 is TGTGCCAGTAGAAGAACTGGTTTTGGGCTGAACACTGAAGCTTTCTTT.

This chain joins TRBV27 and TRBJ2-3, with 12 bases identical to TRBD2. Germline lookup yields CDR1 MNHEY and CDR2 SMNVEV (reference sequence). Trimming took 5 bases from V and 5 from J; bases not matched to a gene: 11. The CDR3 totals 17 residues. CDR3 in DNA: TGTGCCAGCAGTACCGCCTCTAGCGGGGGGGCGGTAGATACGCAGTATTTT. This codes for CASSTASSGGAVDTQYF.

The rearrangement uses TRBV27 and TRBJ1-2; 7 nucleotides align to TRBD1. This CDR3 is 15 amino acids long. The J segment lost 8 bases and the V segment lost 0 bases, leaving 9 bases of the junction unmatched. CDR1 and CDR2 from the germline V gene are MNHEY and SMNVEV (reference sequence). The CDR3 nucleotides read TGTGCCAGCAGTTTATCCTCGACAGGGTTGAGGGGCTACACCTTC. Protein: CASSLSSTGLRGYTF.

J is TRBJ2-2 and V is TRBV18, with 14 bases identical to TRBD2. The V and J ends lost 3 bases and 4 bases, in that order; junction bases with no gene match: 10. Germline V lookup: CDR1 KGHSH, CDR2 LQKENI. This CDR3 is built from 19 residues. CDR3 DNA sequence: TGTGCCAGCTCACCCCTCTCGACTAGCGGGGGGGCGGCCACCGGGGAGCTGTTTTTT. Translated: CASSPLSTSGGAATGELFF.

The chain couples TRBV19 to TRBJ2-7; maybe TRBD2 (7 bases). The CDR3 has 14 residues. The germline V gene encodes CDR1 LNHDA and CDR2 SQIVND (reference sequence). V lost 3 bases to trimming and J lost 6 bases, with 15 bases between them. The CDR3 sequence is CASSIGGAGVEQYF. The CDR3 DNA is TGTGCCAGTAGTATTGGGGGGGCAGGAGTCGAGCAGTACTTC.

This chain joins TRBV12-3 or TRBV12-4 and TRBJ1-1; D perhaps matches TRBD1 (5 bases). Trimming stripped 3 bases from V and 2 bases from J, with 7 bases between. This CDR3 is built from 13 residues. The CDR3 nucleotides are TGTGCCAGCAGTTTCGACAGTAACACTGAAGCTTTCTTT. This encodes CASSFDSNTEAFF.

This chain joins TRBV6-5 and TRBJ2-7; 12 bases map to TRBD1. Trimming at V came to 2 bases and at J to 4 bases, leaving 3 bases not matched to a gene. The CDR3 covers 15 residues. The V gene's germline CDR1 is MNHEY and CDR2 SVGAGI. CDR3 bases: TGTGCCAGCAGTTACAGGGACAGGGGGCTTTACGAGCAGTACTTC. Residues: CASSYRDRGLYEQYF.

V usage is TRBV6-1 and J usage is TRBJ1-3, with 9 bases identical to TRBD1. Germline values: CDR1 MNHNS, CDR2 SASEGT. V dropped 2 bases and J dropped 0; count of bases not matched to a gene: 8. CDR3 length equals 18 residues. The CDR3: CASSEHLTGGNSGNTIYF. CDR3 DNA sequence: TGTGCCAGCAGTGAACACTTGACAGGGGGTAACTCTGGAAACACCATATATTTT.

The CDR3 DNA reads TGTGCCAGCAGCGTTCCAGGGCTAACCGGGGAGCTGTTTTTT. It specifies CASSVPGLTGELFF. The rearrangement joins TRBV7-9 to TRBJ2-2; possible D gene TRBD1, 5 bases. Trimming took 5 bases from V and 5 from J, leaving 12 bases between them. This CDR3 spans 14 amino acids. Germline loops: CDR1 SEHNR, CDR2 FQNEAQ (reference sequence).

The sample holds one count of this clone. The chain combines TRBV3-1 (or the pseudogene TRBV3-2) with TRBJ1-1; 8 nucleotides line up with TRBD1. J lost 7 bases, V lost 1 base, and 5 bases had no gene match. The CDR3 runs to 14 residues. Germline CDR1 is LGHDT and CDR2 is YNNKEL (reference sequence). The DNA of the CDR3 is TGTGCCAGCAGCCAAGTCGCAGGGGGCTTTGAAGCTTTCTTT. This sequence encodes CASSQVAGGFEAFF.

This clone showed up just once. The chain joins TRBV28 to TRBJ1-1; weak D call: TRBD1 (5 bases). This CDR3 contains 13 residues. Germline V gene lookup returns CDR1 MDHEN and CDR2 SYDVKM. Trimming took off 7 bases at V and 2 bases at J, with 11 bases between the two ends. As DNA, the CDR3 is TGTGCCAGCACCAGGGACTTTAACACTGAAGCTTTCTTT. Amino acids: CASTRDFNTEAFF. Looking up the rest from reference TRBV28 and TRBJ1-1 gives the full variable domain: DVKVTQSSRYLVKRTGEKVFLECVQDMDHENMFWYRQDPGLGLRLIYFSYDVKMKEKGDIPEGYSVSREKKERFSLILESASTNQTSMYLCASTRDFNTEAFFGQGTRLTVV.